The entry below gives a single T cell receptor beta chain sequence along with its context. Its specificity is not known. This specimen comes from a study of OX40 agonist ivuxolimab in advanced cancers. Study-wide background: Partial responses, seen in three patients, involved one hepatocellular carcinoma and two cutaneous melanomas.

Whole-study findings and limits: With doses of 0.1-3.0 mg/kg, partial responders showed among the lowest clonal expansion.

This CDR3 has 13 residues. Between the trimmed V and J ends, which lost 4 bases and 8 bases, there was a span of 12 bases. Germline V gives CDR1 SGDLS, CDR2 YYNGEE. Generated by immunoSEQ multiplex PCR, the TCRdb table keeps only in-frame clones and is missing some. This table holds 60,000 or so clones, 84% found once. This sequence joins TRBV9 and TRBJ2-2; the D gene is possibly TRBD2 (5 bases). The sample here was CD4+ or CD8+ T cells sorted from blood, taken in a trial of the OX40 agonist ivuxolimab. The receptor was isolated from an adult with an advanced solid tumor such as melanoma, head and neck, liver or kidney cancer. CDR3 nucleotide sequence: TGTGCCAGCAGCCAGAGGGTCGCGGGGGAGCTGTTTTTT. It codes for CASSQRVAGELFF.